This TCR beta chain was identified in a study of blood T cell repertoires in COVID-19. The overall study: Researchers got acute and convalescent COVID-19 samples from the United States, Italy and Spain.

Profiling relied on immunoSEQ multiplex PCR, and the TCRdb table lists in-frame clones only, not all of them. The data contain about 200,000 clones, roughly 84% of them singletons. CDR1 and CDR2 from the germline V gene are WNHNN and SYGVQD (reference sequence). Deletions cut 2 bases from V and 2 bases from J, with 22 bases between. The CDR3 covers 19 residues. Those enrolled in Seattle joined during active infection and were followed longitudinally afterward. This sequence originates from a person between 65 and 80 years old with COVID-19, enrolled during active disease. Source material: peripheral blood. This chain connects TRBV10-1 to TRBJ1-5, with D perhaps matching TRBD1 (5 bases). DNA for the CDR3: TGCGCCAGCAGTGAGAGTACGGTCGGCAGGGCGGGAGGCAATCAGCCCCAGCATTTT. Protein sequence: CASSESTVGRAGGNQPQHF.